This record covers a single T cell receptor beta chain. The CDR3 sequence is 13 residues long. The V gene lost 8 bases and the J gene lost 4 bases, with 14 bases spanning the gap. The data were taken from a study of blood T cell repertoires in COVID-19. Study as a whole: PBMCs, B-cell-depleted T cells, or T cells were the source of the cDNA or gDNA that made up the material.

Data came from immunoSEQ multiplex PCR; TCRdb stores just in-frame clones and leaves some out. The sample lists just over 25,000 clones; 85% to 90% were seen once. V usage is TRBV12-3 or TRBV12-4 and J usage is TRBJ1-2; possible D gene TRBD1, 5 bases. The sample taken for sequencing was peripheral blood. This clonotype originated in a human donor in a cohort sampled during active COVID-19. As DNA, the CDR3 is TGTGCCAGCGCAAACAGGCCAATCTATGGCTACACCTTC. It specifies CASANRPIYGYTF.